This passage covers 31 T cell receptor beta chains from one sample sequenced in a study of chemoradiotherapy in HPV16-positive cancers. The assay was immunoSEQ multiplex PCR, and TCRdb's table has in-frame clones only and misses some. The repertoire has more than 12,000 clones, 85% to 90% of them found once; the top ten carry 3% to 4.5%. The sequenced sample was blood, obtained from a patient who underwent chemoradiotherapy. The receptors stem from a human donor with HPV-associated anogenital cancer.

The rearrangement uses TRBV4-2 and TRBJ2-3, with 8 bases fitting TRBD1. V shed 6 bases, J shed 6 bases, and the junction held 5 bases outside the gene matches. The CDR3 extends over 13 amino acids. Germline CDR1 and CDR2: LGHNA and YNFKEQ. CDR3 region: CASSSGGEDTQYF. The CDR3, as DNA: TGTGCCAGCAGTTCAGGGGGCGAGGATACGCAGTATTTT.

Points on this clone: The junction differs from germline at one of its ends, possibly a read error. CDR3 residues: CASSLGQGASDTQYF. CDR3 sequence (DNA): TGCGCCAGCAGTTTGGGACAGGGAGCGTCAGATACGCAGTATTTT. The V gene is TRBV5-1, the J gene TRBJ2-3; 9 nucleotides match TRBD1. The germline V gene has CDR1 SGHRS and CDR2 YFSETQ. The CDR3 spans 15 residues.

The gene calls are TRBV9 and TRBJ1-1, with D possibly matching TRBD1 (5 bases). Germline-derived CDR1 and CDR2 are SGDLS and YYNGEE. Between the trimmed V and J ends, which lost 2 bases and 1 base, there was a span of 12 bases. This CDR3 has 15 amino acids. In DNA, the CDR3 is TGTGCCAGCAGCGTGGGCCCTCAGGGGAACACTGAAGCTTTCTTT. Protein: CASSVGPQGNTEAFF.

The chain links TRBV29-1 to TRBJ2-7; maybe TRBD1 (6 bases). The CDR3 spans 11 residues. The germline V gene has CDR1 SQVTM and CDR2 ANQGSEA. Trimming took 7 bases from V and 1 from J, leaving 8 bases between them. Here the CDR3 reads CSAGQSYEQYF. The CDR3 DNA is TGCAGCGCCGGACAGTCCTACGAGCAGTACTTC.

The CDR3 is CASSLPPGAQRGQPQHF. The CDR3 region has the DNA TGTGCCAGCAGTTTACCACCCGGCGCGCAGCGCGGTCAGCCCCAGCATTTT. The rearrangement links TRBV28 to TRBJ1-5; D gene ambiguous. Germline V gene sequence: CDR1 MDHEN, CDR2 SYDVKM. The CDR3 is 17 amino acids. V lost 2 bases and J lost 6, with 20 bases in between.

This chain connects TRBV10-3 to TRBJ2-2; tentative D call: TRBD2 (5 bases). The CDR3 loop spans 13 amino acids. From germline, CDR1 is ENHRY and CDR2 SYGVKD. V gave up 4 bases and J gave up 3 bases, with 6 bases separating them. The CDR3 DNA reads TGTGCCATCAGTGCGAGGGACACCGGGGAGCTGTTTTTT. Protein: CAISARDTGELFF.

The table lists this clone with a few counts. This chain links TRBV18 with TRBJ1-3; D might be TRBD1 (5 bases). V dropped 0 bases and J dropped 2 bases, with 8 bases sitting between them. The V gene's germline CDR1 is KGHSH and CDR2 LQKENI. This CDR3 spans 15 amino acids. The CDR3 loop is CASSPPGAAGNTIYF. The CDR3 nucleotides are TGTGCCAGCTCACCACCTGGGGCCGCTGGAAACACCATATATTTT.

Turning to this clone: An end of the junction does not agree with germline; a read error may underlie this. In nucleotides, the CDR3 is TGTGCCAGCACCTTGGCCTCGGGGGCGGGAGATACGCAGTATTTT. It encodes CASTLASGAGDTQYF. The chain uses TRBV5-4 and TRBJ2-3, with D tentatively TRBD1 or TRBD2 (6 bases each). Germline V gene sequence: CDR1 SGHNT, CDR2 YYREEE (reference sequence). This CDR3 comprises 15 residues.

V is TRBV9 and J is TRBJ2-3; D might be TRBD2 (6 bases). CDR1 and CDR2 (germline): SGDLS, YYNGEE. The V end was cut by 3 bases, the J end by 4 bases, with 12 bases between. The CDR3 sequence is 14 residues long. For the CDR3, the DNA is TGTGCCAGCAGCGCAACTAGCAACCCAGATACGCAGTATTTT. It translates to CASSATSNPDTQYF.

The V and J genes are TRBV7-9 and TRBJ2-2; 7 positions match TRBD2. The germline gives CDR1 SEHNR, CDR2 FQNEAQ (reference sequence). Trimming at V came to 2 bases and at J to 5 bases, leaving 8 bases not matched to a gene. The CDR3 totals 16 residues. The CDR3 loop reads CASSLRGSSGTGELFF. In DNA form, the CDR3 reads TGTGCCAGCAGCTTACGTGGGAGTAGCGGGACCGGGGAGCTGTTTTTT.

This chain connects TRBV18 to TRBJ2-3, with 9 nucleotides matching TRBD2. The V gene end was trimmed by 5 bases and the J gene end by 1 base; junction bases not matched to a gene: 13. Germline V gene lookup returns CDR1 KGHSH and CDR2 LQKENI. The CDR3 is 18 amino acids. The CDR3 here is CASSSGENAGGGTDTQYF. DNA of the CDR3: TGTGCCAGCTCATCGGGGGAGAATGCGGGAGGGGGCACAGATACGCAGTATTTT.

J is TRBJ2-5 and V is TRBV7-9, with 11 bases fitting TRBD2. Germline V gene lookup returns CDR1 SEHNR and CDR2 FQNEAQ (reference sequence). The V and J ends lost 5 bases and 2 bases, in that order; junction bases with no gene match: 4. CDR3 length equals 15 residues. The CDR3 DNA reads TGTGCCAGCAGCATACTAGCGGGGGAGCAAGAGACCCAGTACTTC. As protein: CASSILAGEQETQYF.

This chain links TRBV6-5 with TRBJ2-5; 10 bases are a match to TRBD1. CDR3 length equals 14 residues. The germline CDR1 and CDR2 sequences are MNHEY and SVGAGI. Losses at the gene ends were 0 bases for V and 11 bases for J; bases not matched to a gene: 6. CDR3 nucleotides: TGTGCCAGCAGTTACTCCTGGGACAGGGGAGAGCAGTACTTC. Protein: CASSYSWDRGEQYF.

The chain employs TRBV6-1 and TRBJ2-4; no clear D gene. The CDR3 runs to 13 residues. Germline lookup yields CDR1 MNHNS and CDR2 SASEGT. Trimming cost V 10 bases and J 0 bases, with 10 bases left between them. In nucleotides, the CDR3 is TGTGCCATCTTGAACATAGCCAAAAACATTCAGTACTTC. Protein: CAILNIAKNIQYF.

The chain uses TRBV5-4 and TRBJ2-2; D unresolved. This CDR3 is 13 amino acids long. Trimming took 2 bases from V and 7 from J, leaving 9 bases between them. The V gene's germline CDR1 is SGHNT and CDR2 YYREEE (reference sequence). Here the CDR3 reads CASSFAFGGELFF. In DNA, the CDR3 is TGTGCCAGCAGCTTCGCGTTCGGCGGGGAGCTGTTTTTT.

The rearrangement uses TRBV5-4 and TRBJ2-7, with D hard to call. The germline CDR1 and CDR2 sequences are SGHNT and YYREEE (reference sequence). The CDR3 is made up of 18 amino acids. With 0 bases removed from V and 3 bases from J, the gap between germline ends came to 22 bases. In DNA, the CDR3 is TGTGCCAGCAGCTTGGGAATACGGTCACAGACCACTCTCTACGAGCAGTACTTC. It codes for CASSLGIRSQTTLYEQYF.

The chain has TRBV30 and TRBJ2-7; D gene uncertain. The CDR3 covers 11 residues. Between the trimmed V and J ends, which lost 0 bases and 5 bases, there was a span of 5 bases. Germline CDR1 is GTSNPN and CDR2 is SVGIG (reference sequence). Here the CDR3 reads CAWSVRHEQYF. The DNA for the CDR3 is TGTGCCTGGAGTGTAAGGCACGAGCAGTACTTC.

This clone was found once. The chain has TRBV2 and TRBJ1-2; D remains ambiguous. CDR1 is SNHLY and CDR2 is FYNNEI in the germline V gene. Between the trimmed V and J ends, which lost 4 bases and 6 bases, there was a span of 12 bases. CDR3 length equals 13 residues. Written as DNA, the CDR3 is TGTGCCAGCAGTGGGGTCAAAATTGATGGCTACACCTTC. It encodes CASSGVKIDGYTF. Full variable domain (outside the CDR3, taken from reference TRBV2 and TRBJ1-2): EPEVTQTPSHQVTQMGQEVILRCVPISNHLYFYWYRQILGQKVEFLVSFYNNEISEKSEIFDDQFSVERPDGSNFTLKIRSTKLEDSAMYFCASSGVKIDGYTFGSGTRLTVV.

The chain is built from TRBV30 and TRBJ1-5; TRBD1 is a possible D gene (5 bases). Trimming cost V 0 bases and J 6 bases, with 15 bases left between them. CDR1 and CDR2 from the germline V gene are GTSNPN and SVGIG (reference sequence). The CDR3 covers 15 residues. The CDR3 DNA reads TGTGCCTGGAGTGTAAGCTCGGGGAGGGGTCAGCCCCAGCATTTT. Its translation: CAWSVSSGRGQPQHF.

This clone was counted a single time. The DNA for the CDR3 is TGTGCCAGCAGCCTCGCCGCAACTAATGAAAAACTGTTTTTT. Translation: CASSLAATNEKLFF. The J gene is TRBJ1-4, the V gene TRBV7-9; D remains ambiguous. This CDR3 is built from 14 residues. Germline CDR1 and CDR2: SEHNR and FQNEAQ (reference sequence). The V gene lost 5 bases and the J gene lost 0 bases, with 7 bases spanning the gap.

The DNA of the CDR3 is TGTGCCAGCAGCGAGCCTGGAGCGGTCACAGATACGCAGTATTTT. Its translation: CASSEPGAVTDTQYF. V and J are TRBV9 and TRBJ2-3; TRBD2 might be the D (5 bases). This CDR3 has 15 amino acids. Trimming removed 3 bases from V and 2 bases from J, with 13 bases in between. Germline V gene lookup returns CDR1 SGDLS and CDR2 YYNGEE.

Comments on this clone: The junction differs from germline at one of its ends, possibly a read error. The rearrangement links TRBV2 to TRBJ1-2; D perhaps matches TRBD1 (5 bases). The length of the CDR3 is 13 residues. Germline-derived CDR1 and CDR2 are SNHLY and FYNNEI. The CDR3 spells CASIWAWGKGQAF. DNA of the CDR3: TGTGCCAGCATATGGGCGTGGGGGAAGGGTCAGGCCTTC.

The rearrangement uses TRBV15 and TRBJ2-1; TRBD2 matches 10 bases. The CDR3 covers 13 residues. The ends lost 4 bases at V and 12 bases at J; junction bases unmatched: 6. Germline CDR1 reads LNHNV; CDR2 reads YYDKDF (reference sequence). The CDR3, as DNA: TGTGCCACCAGCACCGGGACTAGCGATCGGCAGTTCTTC. As protein: CATSTGTSDRQFF.

The chain combines TRBV7-9 with TRBJ2-1; 7 bases align to TRBD2. The CDR3 totals 14 residues. Germline V gene sequence: CDR1 SEHNR, CDR2 FQNEAQ (reference sequence). V trimming: 4 bases; J trimming: 3 bases; junction bases outside the gene matches: 3. DNA of the CDR3: TGTGCCAGCAGCTGGACTAGTGGCTACAATGAGCAGTTCTTC. Protein: CASSWTSGYNEQFF.

CDR3 sequence reads: CASSQAKGGYYEQYF. The CDR3 nucleotides are TGTGCCAGTAGCCAAGCCAAGGGAGGCTACTACGAGCAGTACTTC. V is TRBV19 and J is TRBJ2-7; D might be TRBD2 (6 bases). Germline values: CDR1 LNHDA, CDR2 SQIVND (reference sequence). This CDR3 has 15 amino acids. The V end lost 6 bases, the J end lost 3 bases, and 18 bases lay between the germline ends.

The rearrangement joins TRBV19 to TRBJ2-7; 10 bases match TRBD1. This CDR3 is built from 18 residues. Germline V lookup: CDR1 LNHDA, CDR2 SQIVND (reference sequence). The junction had 16 bases not matched to a gene; V was cut back by 5 bases and J by 3 bases. The CDR3 loop is CASSLTAGTGDQGYEQYF. DNA for the CDR3: TGTGCCAGTAGTCTCACCGCCGGGACAGGGGACCAGGGCTACGAGCAGTACTTC.

J is TRBJ2-3 and V is TRBV5-1; D remains ambiguous. V dropped 1 base and J dropped 2 bases, with 8 bases sitting between them. Germline values: CDR1 SGHRS, CDR2 YFSETQ. The length of the CDR3 is 14 residues. The CDR3 region has the DNA TGCGCCAGCAGCTTGTCGTCGCCCACAGATACGCAGTATTTT. Protein sequence: CASSLSSPTDTQYF. The whole variable domain, filled in from reference TRBV5-1 and TRBJ2-3, reads KAGVTQTPRYLIKTRGQQVTLSCSPISGHRSVSWYQQTPGQGLQFLFEYFSETQRNKGNFPGRFSGRQFSNSRSEMNVSTLELGDSALYLCASSLSSPTDTQYFGPGTRLTVL.

This clone was seen a few times. The gene calls are TRBV5-5 and TRBJ2-3; D ambiguous. Germline V gene lookup returns CDR1 SGHKS and CDR2 YYEKEE (reference sequence). The CDR3 contains 16 residues. Trimming cost V 0 bases and J 1 base, with 12 bases left between them. This CDR3 is CASSLDVGLGTDTQYF. The CDR3 DNA follows: TGTGCCAGCAGCTTGGACGTCGGCCTAGGCACAGATACGCAGTATTTT.

In DNA form, the CDR3 reads TGTGCCAGCAATCCCGGGGGGGACTCTGAAGCTTTCTTT. This codes for CASNPGGDSEAFF. The chain couples TRBV6-1 to TRBJ1-1; D might be TRBD1 (5 bases). V was pared by 7 bases and J by 6 bases, with 15 bases between. The CDR3 consists of 13 residues. Per germline, CDR1 MNHNS and CDR2 SASEGT.

The chain carries TRBV5-1 and TRBJ2-5, with unresolved D. V lost 0 bases to trimming and J lost 0 bases, with 6 bases between them. CDR1 and CDR2 (germline): SGHRS, YFSETQ. This CDR3 has 14 amino acids. CDR3 region: CASSLDSNQETQYF. The CDR3 DNA reads as TGCGCCAGCAGCTTGGATTCGAACCAAGAGACCCAGTACTTC.

The chain has TRBV6-1 and TRBJ2-5; a weak D match, TRBD2 (6 bases). The CDR3 has 14 residues. Germline assignment: CDR1 MNHNS and CDR2 SASEGT. Trimming took off 5 bases at V and 4 bases at J, with 14 bases between the two ends. DNA of the CDR3: TGTGCCAGCAGTTCCAACCCCGGGGGAGAGACCCAGTACTTC. Protein: CASSSNPGGETQYF.